Following are 9 T cell receptor beta chains from one sample sequenced in a study of OX40 agonist ivuxolimab in advanced cancers. The library came from the immunoSEQ multiplex PCR assay. Held by TCRdb, this immuneACCESS table contains in-frame sequences only and omits some clones. Under half of the omission traces to an unresolved V gene where checked; the cause of the rest is unknown. Across this sample there are tens of thousands of clones, with about 89% seen only once. About 18% of the sample goes to the ten largest clones. Here the sequenced sample was CD4+ or CD8+ T cells sorted from blood, taken in a trial of the OX40 agonist ivuxolimab. The origin of the receptors is an adult with an advanced solid tumor such as melanoma, head and neck, liver or kidney cancer.

The chain carries TRBV6-6 and TRBJ1-1; possibly TRBD1 for D (5 bases). V was pared by 2 bases and J by 7 bases, with 11 bases between. There are 13 residues in the CDR3. CDR1 and CDR2 from the germline V gene are MNHNY and SVGAGI (reference sequence). The CDR3 region is CASSYQGSGEAFF. The CDR3 region has the DNA TGTGCCAGCAGTTACCAGGGTAGCGGTGAAGCTTTCTTT.

This clone was recorded only once. This chain connects TRBV28 to TRBJ2-7; 11 nucleotides line up with TRBD2. CDR1 is MDHEN and CDR2 is SYDVKM in the germline V gene. The CDR3 length is 12 residues. V shed 10 bases, J shed 3 bases, and the junction held 2 bases outside the gene matches. The CDR3 loop is CAISGGDYEQYF. The CDR3, as DNA: TGTGCCATTAGCGGGGGGGACTACGAGCAGTACTTC.

About this clone: In the same sample, other DNA sequences code for this CDR3. V and J are TRBV7-3 and TRBJ2-3, with 10 bases that match TRBD2. The CDR3 has 15 amino acids. With 5 bases clipped from V and 1 base from J, the junction kept 3 bases outside the gene matches. Germline V gene lookup returns CDR1 SGHTA and CDR2 FQGTGA. CDR3 bases: TGTGCCAGCAGCCCTGGGACTAGCGGCACAGATACGCAGTATTTT. It codes for CASSPGTSGTDTQYF.

This rearrangement joins TRBV5-1 to TRBJ2-1, with TRBD1 matching 7 bases. Germline CDR1 reads SGHRS; CDR2 reads YFSETQ. The CDR3 sequence is 14 residues long. After removal of 5 bases from V and 8 bases from J, the junction contained 10 bases not matched to a gene. The CDR3 bases are TGCGCCAGCAGAAATAGGGGACAGTCGGATGAGCAGTTCTTC. Translating it yields CASRNRGQSDEQFF.

The chain carries TRBV11-2 and TRBJ1-4; D not certain. CDR3 length equals 15 residues. V shed 4 bases and J shed 8 bases, with 17 bases lying between them. The germline CDR1 and CDR2 sequences are SGHAT and FQNNGV. The CDR3 sequence: CASSSRGWAGEKLFF. The CDR3 nucleotides read TGTGCCAGCAGCTCTCGAGGGTGGGCGGGGGAAAAACTGTTTTTT.

CDR3 bases: TGTGCCAGCAGTGAAGAAGGGACTAGCGGGGATTACGAGCAGTACTTC. This translates into CASSEEGTSGDYEQYF. J is TRBJ2-7 and V is TRBV2; TRBD2 agrees at 13 bases. This CDR3 spans 16 amino acids. J lost 4 bases, V lost 1 base, and 4 bases had no gene match. Germline assignment: CDR1 SNHLY and CDR2 FYNNEI. Filled out from reference TRBV2 and TRBJ2-7, the complete variable domain reads EPEVTQTPSHQVTQMGQEVILRCVPISNHLYFYWYRQILGQKVEFLVSFYNNEISEKSEIFDDQFSVERPDGSNFTLKIRSTKLEDSAMYFCASSEEGTSGDYEQYFGPGTRLTVT.

The chain carries TRBV5-1 and TRBJ2-3, with a possible D match to TRBD1 (6 bases). This CDR3 is 12 amino acids long. Trimming took 5 bases from V and 7 from J, leaving 11 bases between them. CDR1 is SGHRS and CDR2 is YFSETQ in the germline V gene. The CDR3 bases are TGCGCCAGCAGGGACAGTAAAAATACGCAGTATTTT. The encoded protein is CASRDSKNTQYF.

V is TRBV7-8 and J is TRBJ2-5; TRBD1 might be the D (6 bases). CDR1 and CDR2 from the germline V gene are SGHVS and FQNEAQ. The CDR3 contains 14 residues. Trimming left V 5 bases short and J 11 bases short, with 21 bases between. This CDR3 reads CASSEPSQGTGQYF. CDR3 DNA sequence: TGTGCCAGCAGCGAACCTTCCCAGGGGACCGGGCAGTACTTC.

This chain uses TRBV27 with TRBJ1-1, with unresolved D. The V gene lost 1 base and the J gene lost 5 bases, with 8 bases spanning the gap. The V gene's germline CDR1 is MNHEY and CDR2 SMNVEV (reference sequence). The CDR3 extends over 13 amino acids. CDR3 sequence: CASSLWVGTEAFF. CDR3 DNA: TGTGCCAGCAGTTTATGGGTTGGGACTGAAGCTTTCTTT.